This TCR beta chain is drawn from a study of siplizumab effects on memory and regulatory T cells. The CDR3 totals 15 residues. V lost 4 bases and J lost 2, with 12 bases in between. Germline V CDR1 and CDR2: MNHNS, SASEGT. Produced via immunoSEQ multiplex PCR; TCRdb's table is partial and in-frame only. This sample yields 75,000 to 95,000 clones, of which around 90% are seen a single time; about 15% belongs to the top ten. Study outcomes and limitations: There were only a minor fraction of alloreactive clones that mapped to unstimulated subsets. Confirmation was lacking for the suppressive function of proliferating Tregs derived from siplizumab cultures.

For this clone: Its antigen is undetermined.

This clonotype was sampled from a human donor in good health. Material: CD4+ T cells sorted from blood. The chain is built from TRBV6-1 and TRBJ2-1; D might be TRBD1 or TRBD2, each matching 5 bases. The DNA of the CDR3 is TGTGCCAGCAGTGCCGGGACGGGACCCTACAATGAGCAGTTCTTC. Amino acid sequence: CASSAGTGPYNEQFF.